This is a list of T cell receptor beta chains from one sample in a study of cytomegalovirus exposure and HLA in healthy donors. Libraries were prepared by immunoSEQ multiplex PCR; TCRdb keeps only in-frame clonotypes and omits some of them. The table lists about 140,000 clones, about 80% of them singletons. Sequenced material: PBMCs. The receptors shown here come from a woman between 35 and 50 years old in good health and CMV-seronegative. CDR3s include the opening cysteine and the closing phenylalanine or tryptophan. A D gene is named only where the DNA matches it firmly. For some rows the clone size is stated as once, few or many, or as a class when expanded; others skip it.

V: TRBV25-1
size: -
D: -
J: TRBJ1-1
DNA: TGTGCCAGCAGTAGCAAAGTCAACACTGAAGCTTTCTTT
CDR3: CASSSKVNTEAFF

V: TRBV6-6
size: once
D: TRBD2
J: TRBJ2-1
DNA: TGTGCCAGCCACGGACTAGCGACCTCCAATGAGCAGTTCTTC
CDR3: CASHGLATSNEQFF

V: TRBV4-2
size: -
D: -
J: TRBJ2-5
DNA: TGTGCCAGCAGAGACAGCCTCCAAGAGACCCAGTACTTC
CDR3: CASRDSLQETQYF

V: TRBV5-5
size: -
D: -
J: TRBJ2-3
DNA: TGTGCCAGCAGCGTCGAGTTTAGCGGCCTCACAGATACGCAGTATTTT
CDR3: CASSVEFSGLTDTQYF

V: TRBV7-3
size: -
D: TRBD1
J: TRBJ2-5
DNA: TGTGCCAGCAGCACCGGGGTCCGGGACAGGGGGCGCGGAGAGACCCAGTACTTC
CDR3: CASSTGVRDRGRGETQYF

V: TRBV6-1
size: -
D: -
J: TRBJ1-3
DNA: TGTGCCAGCACATTGAACGTAGAAAACACCATATATTTT
CDR3: CASTLNVENTIYF

V: TRBV6-4
size: once
D: TRBD2
J: TRBJ2-1
DNA: TGTGCCAGCAGTGACTCAGCGGGAGCATACAATGAGCAGTTCTTC
CDR3: CASSDSAGAYNEQFF

V: TRBV19
size: -
D: TRBD1
J: TRBJ1-2
DNA: TGTGCCAGTAGATTACAGGGGTATGGCTACACCTTC
CDR3: CASRLQGYGYTF

V: TRBV7-6
size: -
D: TRBD2
J: TRBJ2-7
DNA: TGTGCCAGCACTCTCGGGGGGGGCGGGGGGTACGAGCAGTACTTC
CDR3: CASTLGGGGGYEQYF

V: TRBV9
size: -
D: TRBD1
J: TRBJ1-5
DNA: TGTGCCAGCAGCCTCGGACAGGGACAGCCCCAGCATTTT
CDR3: CASSLGQGQPQHF

V: TRBV4-1
size: -
D: TRBD2
J: TRBJ2-7
DNA: TGCGCCAGCAGCGGCACCGGGAGGCCCCGCTACGAGCAGTACTTC
CDR3: CASSGTGRPRYEQYF

V: TRBV28
size: few
D: -
J: TRBJ2-3
DNA: TGTGCCAGCAGTCCCTACACAGATACGCAGTATTTT
CDR3: CASSPYTDTQYF

V: TRBV5-4
size: -
D: -
J: TRBJ1-5
DNA: TGTGCCAGCAGCATCCATGGAGGTTGGGATCAGCCCCAGCATTTT
CDR3: CASSIHGGWDQPQHF

V: TRBV28
size: -
D: -
J: TRBJ2-1
DNA: TGTGCCAGCGACAGGAACAATGAGCAGTTCTTC
CDR3: CASDRNNEQFF

V: TRBV7-9
size: -
D: -
J: TRBJ2-2
DNA: TGTGCCAGCAGCTTGTGGGGGGAAGACACCGGGGAGCTGTTTTTT
CDR3: CASSLWGEDTGELFF